This is a list of T cell receptor beta chains from one sample in a study of post-analysis software for immune sequencing data. TCRdb redid the calling of the PCR reads with MiXCR, one entry per CDR3 protein. Found here are approximately 730,000 distinct CDR3 sequences, roughly 27% of them singletons; the top ten hold roughly 0.53%. Sequencing was carried out using blood. Receptor source: a girl between 10 and 17 years old with multiple sclerosis. Both conserved end residues are part of each CDR3.

len	v_gene	j_gene	CDR3aa
13	TRBV12-3/TRBV12-4	TRBJ1-2	CASSLFGGGGYTF
15	TRBV4-1	TRBJ2-1	CASSQDHSSYNEQFF
16	TRBV4-1	TRBJ2-1	CASSQERSGGRRGQFF
14	TRBV20-1	TRBJ2-1	CSANEGSANNEQFF
12	TRBV20-1	TRBJ2-7	CSAARESYEQYF
17	TRBV6-1	TRBJ1-6	CASNPTGGSSYNSPLHF
16	TRBV4-2	TRBJ1-6	CASSLIRQGGNSPLHF
14	TRBV7-6	TRBJ2-5	CASSLIRGRETQYF
14	TRBV28	TRBJ1-1	CASSLTQMNTEAFF
17	TRBV27	TRBJ1-6	CASTRTGSRPFNSPLHF
15	TRBV28	TRBJ2-1	CVSSSSITGGNEQFF
14	TRBV6-5	TRBJ2-2	CASSYWPWSGELFF
16	TRBV28	TRBJ1-5	CASSFYGQGVNQPQHF
18	TRBV5-8	TRBJ1-4	CASSLVDLGSGRNEKLFF
15	TRBV4-2	TRBJ2-5	CASSSAPSPGETQYF
14	TRBV7-2	TRBJ2-2	CASSLDSVSGELFF
14	TRBV5-1	TRBJ2-6	CASSWTGGANVLTF
14	TRBV29-1	TRBJ2-7	CSVVHRDRSYEQYF
16	TRBV28	TRBJ2-3	CASSWTGGEGGDTQYF
15	TRBV7-2	TRBJ2-7	CASSLGSGTQYEQYF
15	TRBV15	TRBJ1-5	CATSGGTYTIQPQHF
18	TRBV7-2	TRBJ2-3	CASSLLGGPGLAYNTQYF
20	TRBV9	TRBJ2-5	CASSPEKGLAGVPVPETQYF
15	TRBV20-1	TRBJ2-7	CSAPGTSGSLYEQYF
14	TRBV28	TRBJ2-5	CASSFASPPRTQYF
15	TRBV5-1	TRBJ2-5	CASSTPGGGQETQYF
13	TRBV10-3	TRBJ2-7	CAISESQDYEQYF
16	TRBV4-3	TRBJ1-2	CASSQDGPGSRGGYTF
17	TRBV5-1	TRBJ2-1	CASSSLGTGTHYNEQFF
14	TRBV14	TRBJ2-1	CASSQEFRLNEQFF
15	TRBV5-1	TRBJ2-5	CASSLGLAGKETQYF
15	TRBV20-1	TRBJ1-3	CSAPIGTGSGNTIYF
16	TRBV25-1	TRBJ2-1	CASSEYGLAAYNEQFF
15	TRBV9	TRBJ2-3	CASSVRGGNTDTQYF
17	TRBV5-1	TRBJ2-1	CASSPFRATGNFDEQFF
15	TRBV4-1	TRBJ2-7	CASSQDRGGAAEQYF
17	TRBV5-1	TRBJ2-5	CASSLPSTSGGEETQYF
15	TRBV27	TRBJ1-6	CASSPNRVHNSPLHF
8	TRBV20-1	TRBJ2-5	CSPNQQYF
16	TRBV3-1	TRBJ1-6	CASSQEDGSVDSPLHF
15	TRBV20-1	TRBJ1-5	CSASHGQGGTQPQHF
15	TRBV7-2	TRBJ1-6	CASSLGGQGNSPLHF
17	TRBV7-2	TRBJ2-4	CASSPRGTSGVENIQYF
13	TRBV7-9	TRBJ1-1	CASSLERGVPAFF
15	TRBV24-1	TRBJ2-4	CATSDHTGVSNIQYF
15	TRBV9	TRBJ2-7	CASSVATGGLHEQYF
13	TRBV12-3/TRBV12-4	TRBJ1-1	CASSPRVYTEAFF
15	TRBV7-6	TRBJ2-1	CASSLFGGTHNEQFF
16	TRBV7-2	TRBJ2-5	CASSLVAGPLQETQYF
14	TRBV10-3	TRBJ2-3	CAISELTGADTQYF
12	TRBV20-1	TRBJ2-3	CSAIVEADTQYF
14	TRBV11-2	TRBJ2-5	CASSLGDSQETQYF
14	TRBV20-1	TRBJ2-5	CSASPGLNGNEQYF
15	TRBV18	TRBJ2-7	CASSVADGPTPEQYF
13	TRBV12-3/TRBV12-4	NA	CASSYGGHGEQYF